Below are 27 T cell receptor beta chains sequenced from a single sample in a study of human T cells and chemical hapten exposure. The time point is: patch test 2, 6 weeks after DPC sensitization. As for treatment: therapeutic diphenylcyclopropenone sensitization with weekly scalp DPC. TCRdb passed the RACE reads through MiXCR, listing each CDR3 protein once. This sample yields around 100,000 distinct CDR3 sequences, of which roughly 10% are seen a single time; more than 3% belongs to the top ten. The specimen was whole blood, collected in connection with sensitization to the hapten diphenylcyclopropenone (DPC). These receptors all stem from a woman aged 40 to 50 with alopecia areata. Some clones in this sample may be carry-over from other donors' samples.

This clonotype was detected many times. The chain employs TRBV24-1 and TRBJ2-1; D may match TRBD1 or TRBD2 (6 bases each). V shed 5 bases and J shed 8 bases, with 21 bases lying between them. In germline, CDR1 is KGHDR, CDR2 SFDVKD. The CDR3 totals 16 residues. CDR3 sequence reads: CATSGGQGGRPDEQFF. The CDR3 nucleotides are TGTGCCACCAGTGGGGGGCAAGGGGGGCGTCCGGATGAGCAGTTCTTC.

Regarding this clonotype: A clone one base away is much larger, so this may be a read error. This chain links TRBV20-1 with TRBJ1-5, with TRBD1 as a possible D gene (5 bases). The germline gives CDR1 DFQATT, CDR2 SNEGSKA (reference sequence). The CDR3 has 15 amino acids. CDR3 coding DNA: TGCAGTGCTAGGCGGGGGGGACGGCAAAATCAGCTCCAGCATTTT. The encoded protein is CSARRGGRQNQLQHF.

In this sample, this clonotype turned up many times. This chain joins TRBV29-1 and TRBJ1-2; D is ambiguous. V was trimmed by 6 bases and J by 3 bases, leaving 17 bases between them. The CDR3 consists of 14 residues. Germline CDR1 and CDR2: SQVTM and ANQGSEA. CDR3 nucleotides: TGCAGCGTCGCGGGTCTGGGGAAGGACTATGGCTACACCTTC. Amino acid sequence: CSVAGLGKDYGYTF.

This clonotype showed up many times. The chain has TRBV6-2 or TRBV6-3 and TRBJ2-7; D is unresolved. The CDR3 length is 13 residues. The V end was cut by 2 bases, the J end by 1 base, with 6 bases between. CDR1 and CDR2 from the germline V gene are MNHEY and SVGEGT. The chain's CDR3 is CASSYHLSYEQYF. The CDR3 DNA sequence: TGTGCCAGCAGTTACCATCTTTCCTACGAGCAGTACTTC.

Ten or more counts support this clonotype. This chain's CDR3 is CASSAAATNYGYTF. CDR3 in DNA: TGTGCCAGCAGTGCGGCGGCTACTAACTATGGCTACACCTTC. The V and J genes are TRBV6-1 and TRBJ1-2; no firm D call. Between the trimmed V and J ends, which lost 4 bases and 0 bases, there was a span of 9 bases. Germline lookup yields CDR1 MNHNS and CDR2 SASEGT. This CDR3 region has 14 residues.

This clonotype was counted at least ten times. This rearrangement joins TRBV4-3 to TRBJ2-2, with unresolved D. Per germline, CDR1 LGHNA and CDR2 YSLEER. The V end was cut by 3 bases, the J end by 2 bases, with 4 bases between. The CDR3 spans 13 residues. CDR3 in DNA: TGCGCCAGCAGCCACATAAACACCGGGGAGCTGTTTTTT. Translation: CASSHINTGELFF.

CDR3 DNA: TGTGCCAGCGCGCAGGGTGGCAATCAGCCCCAGCATTTT. This gives the protein CASAQGGNQPQHF. V and J are TRBV25-1 and TRBJ1-5; a weak D match, TRBD1 (5 bases). This CDR3 has 13 residues. The V gene lost 8 bases and the J gene lost 2 bases, with 10 bases spanning the gap. CDR1 and CDR2 from the germline V gene are MGHDK and SYGVNS.

This clonotype was seen only a few times. The genes are TRBV20-1 and TRBJ1-1; 7 nucleotides line up with TRBD1. V was pared by 6 bases and J by 0 bases, with 10 bases of the junction left unmatched. Looked up from germline, CDR1 is DFQATT and CDR2 is SNEGSKA (reference sequence). The CDR3 sequence is 15 residues long. CDR3 sequence (DNA): TGCAGTGCCTTGGGGACAGTGACCATGAACACTGAAGCTTTCTTT. This gives the protein CSALGTVTMNTEAFF.

This clonotype was detected ten times or more. The chain recombines TRBV15 with TRBJ1-1, with a possible D match to TRBD1 (6 bases). CDR1 is LNHNV and CDR2 is YYDKDF in the germline V gene (reference sequence). The CDR3 totals 13 residues. Between the trimmed V and J ends, which lost 1 base and 8 bases, there was a span of 11 bases. CDR3 residues: CATSRARDREAFF. The CDR3, as DNA: TGTGCCACCAGCAGAGCCCGCGACAGGGAAGCTTTCTTT.

This clonotype occurred a few times. The V call is TRBV12-3 or TRBV12-4, the J call TRBJ2-5; 8 bases align to TRBD2. The CDR3 spans 14 residues. V dropped 3 bases and J dropped 5; count of bases not matched to a gene: 5. This CDR3 reads CASSLSGGSETQYF. Here the CDR3 DNA reads TGTGCCAGCAGTTTGAGCGGGGGATCCGAGACCCAGTACTTC.

This clonotype has only a few counts. The rearrangement links TRBV5-4 to TRBJ2-7; maybe TRBD1 (5 bases). Trimming removed 3 bases at V and 10 bases at J, with 14 bases between. The CDR3 runs to 12 residues. The germline CDR1 and CDR2 sequences are SGHNT and YYREEE (reference sequence). Here the CDR3 reads CASSSPEQGQYF. The CDR3 DNA sequence: TGTGCCAGCAGCTCCCCGGAGCAGGGTCAGTACTTC. The full variable domain, rest sourced from reference TRBV5-4 and TRBJ2-7, is ETGVTQSPTHLIKTRGQQVTLRCSSQSGHNTVSWYQQALGQGPQFIFQYYREEENGRGNFPPRFSGLQFPNYSSELNVNALELDDSALYLCASSSPEQGQYFGPGTRLTVT.

This clonotype has a handful of counts. The rearrangement uses TRBV5-1 and TRBJ1-1; the D is unclear. The V end lost 0 bases, the J end lost 1 base, and 28 bases lay between the germline ends. This CDR3 is built from 21 residues. Germline values: CDR1 SGHRS, CDR2 YFSETQ. The CDR3 spells CASSLDTYSPLGFGENTEAFF. The DNA of the CDR3 is TGCGCCAGCAGCTTGGACACCTACAGCCCGTTGGGTTTTGGGGAGAACACTGAAGCTTTCTTT.

The chain has TRBV5-1 and TRBJ2-1; D gene ambiguous. V shed 6 bases and J shed 8 bases, with 9 bases lying between them. The CDR3 is 11 residues long. Germline V CDR1 and CDR2: SGHRS, YFSETQ. The CDR3 coding sequence is TGCGCCAGCACCCCCAGGCATGAGCAGTTCTTC. Its protein is CASTPRHEQFF.

The chain has TRBV7-2 and TRBJ2-1; maybe TRBD2 (6 bases). The V end lost 4 bases, the J end lost 10 bases, and 20 bases lay between the germline ends. This CDR3 region has 15 residues. CDR1 and CDR2 from the germline V gene are SGHTA and FQGNSA. For the CDR3, the DNA is TGTGCCAGCAGCTCTCGGGCGGAGGGTTCGGACGAGCAGTTCTTC. This translates into CASSSRAEGSDEQFF.

The chain couples TRBV5-1 to TRBJ1-2; D might be TRBD1 (5 bases). The CDR3 length is 12 residues. Germline values: CDR1 SGHRS, CDR2 YFSETQ. V lost 3 bases, J lost 8 bases, and 11 bases lay in between. CDR3 protein: CASSSPGRGYTF. CDR3 DNA: TGCGCCAGCAGCTCCCCAGGGCGAGGCTACACCTTC.

The sample holds a few counts of this clonotype. J is TRBJ1-2 and V is TRBV12-3 or TRBV12-4; D perhaps matches TRBD1 (5 bases). This CDR3 has 14 residues. V lost 7 bases and J lost 4, with 16 bases in between. The CDR3 coding sequence is TGTGCCAGCAACGTGGGCCAGGGTGGCTATGGCTACACCTTC. It translates to CASNVGQGGYGYTF.

The gene calls are TRBV7-9 and TRBJ2-5; tentatively, D is TRBD1 (5 bases). Germline CDR1 reads SEHNR; CDR2 reads FQNEAQ (reference sequence). The V gene lost 2 bases and the J gene lost 7 bases, with 17 bases spanning the gap. The CDR3 consists of 15 residues. The CDR3 is CASSLWAAGSSTQYF. CDR3 DNA: TGTGCCAGCAGCTTATGGGCCGCAGGGTCTTCGACCCAGTACTTC.

This clonotype occurred many times. The V gene is TRBV7-2, the J gene TRBJ1-2, with D possibly being TRBD1 (5 bases). Germline loops: CDR1 SGHTA, CDR2 FQGNSA. The CDR3 sequence is 17 residues long. The V and J ends lost 0 bases and 5 bases respectively, with 19 bases between them. The CDR3 DNA sequence: TGTGCCAGCAGCTTAGCCGTGACAGCCGGACAAGGGTATGGCTACACCTTC. This encodes CASSLAVTAGQGYGYTF.

This clonotype was observed at least ten times. This rearrangement joins TRBV6-5 to TRBJ1-2, with 7 bases identical to TRBD1. The germline gives CDR1 MNHEY, CDR2 SVGAGI. The ends lost 0 bases at V and 4 bases at J; junction bases unmatched: 5. This CDR3 contains 15 residues. CDR3 in amino acids: CASSYSMAGGYGYTF. CDR3 DNA: TGTGCCAGCAGTTACTCGATGGCAGGGGGCTATGGCTACACCTTC.

There are many counts of this clonotype. This chain links TRBV25-1 with TRBJ1-6; the D is unclear. The V gene's germline CDR1 is MGHDK and CDR2 SYGVNS. The germline V and J ends were trimmed by 8 bases and 9 bases, with 11 bases remaining between them. The CDR3 totals 12 residues. CDR3 nucleotide sequence: TGTGCCAGCCTCGACGGTGGTTCACCCCTCCACTTT. It encodes CASLDGGSPLHF.

The chain uses TRBV28 and TRBJ1-3; the D gene is possibly TRBD1 (6 bases). CDR3 length: 15 amino acids. Germline CDR1 MDHEN, CDR2 SYDVKM. Between the trimmed V and J ends, which lost 8 bases and 8 bases, there was a span of 22 bases. The CDR3 spells CASHPHRAVLHTIYF. CDR3 bases: TGTGCCAGCCACCCCCACAGGGCGGTTTTACACACCATATATTTT.

This clonotype was counted ten times or more. V is TRBV12-3 or TRBV12-4 and J is TRBJ1-2; D uncertain. Trimming shortened V by 1 base and J by 4 bases, and 7 bases separated the two germline ends. The CDR3 is 13 residues long. CDR3 bases: TGTGCCAGCAGTTTAGTAGTCGGCTATGGCTACACCTTC. Protein: CASSLVVGYGYTF.

This clonotype was counted many times. The rearrangement joins TRBV6-5 to TRBJ2-2; 8 bases agree with TRBD1. From germline, CDR1 is MNHEY and CDR2 SVGAGI. CDR3 length: 15 amino acids. Trimming at V came to 8 bases and at J to 5 bases, leaving 10 bases not matched to a gene. CDR3 nucleotide sequence: TGTGCCAGCTCGAACAGGGGGGCGGGTACCGGGGAGCTGTTTTTT. Protein: CASSNRGAGTGELFF.

This clonotype was detected ten times or more. In DNA form, the CDR3 reads TGTGCCAGCAGTGACAGGGGACGAGCGGGCTACACCTTC. Translation: CASSDRGRAGYTF. The J gene is TRBJ1-2, the V gene TRBV2; maybe TRBD1 (6 bases). The CDR3 is made up of 13 amino acids. The V end was cut by 3 bases, the J end by 8 bases, with 13 bases between. CDR1 SNHLY and CDR2 FYNNEI come from the germline V gene.

Many counts were recorded for this clonotype. The chain is built from TRBV7-8 and TRBJ1-2; D perhaps matches TRBD1 (6 bases). Germline CDR1 is SGHVS and CDR2 is FQNEAQ. This CDR3 region has 17 residues. Trimming removed 1 base at V and 2 bases at J, with 17 bases between. Written as DNA, the CDR3 is TGTGCCAGCAGCTTAGATTCGGCCCTCCAGGGGAACTATGGCTACACCTTC. It yields the protein CASSLDSALQGNYGYTF.

This clonotype was observed many times. The chain employs TRBV4-1 and TRBJ1-1, with 11 bases aligning to TRBD1. CDR1 is MGHRA and CDR2 is YSYEKL in the germline V gene. This CDR3 has 17 amino acids. The V segment lost 2 bases and the J segment 5 bases; nucleotides outside the gene matches: 10. The CDR3 DNA is TGCGCCAGCAGCCAACCAACCGCCGGGACAGGGGGGACTGAAGCTTTCTTT. This codes for CASSQPTAGTGGTEAFF.

The V gene is TRBV7-6, the J gene TRBJ2-5; 8 nucleotides agree with TRBD1. The CDR3 length is 13 residues. Germline loops: CDR1 SGHVS, CDR2 FNYEAQ. With 5 bases clipped from V and 5 bases from J, the junction kept 4 bases outside the gene matches. CDR3 sequence (DNA): TGTGCCAGCAGCAGAAGACAGGGGGAGACCCAGTACTTC. Encoded protein: CASSRRQGETQYF. Using reference TRBV7-6 and TRBJ2-5 for the parts outside the CDR3, the full variable domain is GAGVSQSPRYKVTKRGQDVALRCDPISGHVSLYWYRQALGQGPEFLTYFNYEAQQDKSGLPNDRFSAERPEGSISTLTIQRTEQRDSAMYRCASSRRQGETQYFGPGTRLLVL.